A selection of T cell receptor beta chains follows, all from one sample in a study of blood T cell repertoires in COVID-19. The method was immunoSEQ multiplex PCR; TCRdb's version includes in-frame clones alone and lacks a portion of them. The data contain some 65,000 clones, 74% of them singletons. Sample: peripheral blood. Every receptor here comes from an elderly woman with acute or convalescent COVID-19. CDR3s include the opening cysteine and the closing phenylalanine or tryptophan. The D gene is left open where the match is weak. Clone size is shown for a subset of rows, as once, few, many or a class of expanded clone.

D gene: -
clone size: -
V gene: TRBV7-6
J gene: TRBJ2-2
CDR3 DNA: TGTGCCAGCAGCTTAGTTCAGGGAGGCACCGGGGAGCTGTTTTTT
CDR3 protein: CASSLVQGGTGELFF

D gene: -
clone size: -
V gene: TRBV4-2
J gene: TRBJ1-2
CDR3 DNA: TGTGCCAGCAGCCAAGTCAGGGGAGTTTTC
CDR3 protein: CASSQVRGVF

D gene: TRBD1
clone size: -
V gene: TRBV6-5
J gene: TRBJ1-1
CDR3 DNA: TGTGCCAGTCCCCGGACAGGGTACTGGAACACTGAAGCTTTCTTT
CDR3 protein: CASPRTGYWNTEAFF

D gene: TRBD1
clone size: -
V gene: TRBV19
J gene: TRBJ1-2
CDR3 DNA: TGTGCCAGTAGGCCACCGGGACAGGGCTATGGCTACACCTTC
CDR3 protein: CASRPPGQGYGYTF

D gene: -
clone size: -
V gene: TRBV5-5
J gene: TRBJ2-7
CDR3 DNA: TGTGCCAGCAGCCACCCCGTCAGTGGCGAGCAGTACTTC
CDR3 protein: CASSHPVSGEQYF

D gene: TRBD2
clone size: -
V gene: TRBV27
J gene: TRBJ2-2
CDR3 DNA: TGTGCCAGCAGTAGGACTAGCGGTTTAGGTACCGGGGAGCTGTTTTTT
CDR3 protein: CASSRTSGLGTGELFF

D gene: TRBD2
clone size: -
V gene: TRBV19
J gene: TRBJ2-1
CDR3 DNA: TGTGCCAGTAGTTCCGGGGCTGGACTAGCGGGGACGGGGCAGTTCTTC
CDR3 protein: CASSSGAGLAGTGQFF

D gene: -
clone size: -
V gene: TRBV7-9
J gene: TRBJ2-2
CDR3 DNA: TGTGCCAGCAGCTTAGTCGCAGGGTCGGCCGGGGAGCTGTTTTTT
CDR3 protein: CASSLVAGSAGELFF

D gene: -
clone size: -
V gene: TRBV12-5
J gene: TRBJ1-1
CDR3 DNA: TGTGCTAGTGGTTTGATGGAGTTAAGGAAGGGGACTGAAGCTTTCTTT
CDR3 protein: CASGLMELRKGTEAFF

D gene: -
clone size: -
V gene: TRBV7-9
J gene: TRBJ2-5
CDR3 DNA: TGTGCCAGCAGCTTATCGGAGACCCAGTACTTC
CDR3 protein: CASSLSETQYF

D gene: -
clone size: -
V gene: TRBV24-1
J gene: TRBJ1-2
CDR3 DNA: TGTGCCACCAGTGAAACAGGGTACTATGGCTACACCTTC
CDR3 protein: CATSETGYYGYTF

D gene: TRBD1
clone size: -
V gene: TRBV5-1
J gene: TRBJ2-5
CDR3 DNA: TGCGCCAGCAGCACTGGGACAGGGCGGGAGACCCAGTACTTC
CDR3 protein: CASSTGTGRETQYF

D gene: -
clone size: -
V gene: TRBV19
J gene: TRBJ1-6
CDR3 DNA: TGTGCCAGTAGTGGAACAGGGTTTAATTCACCCCTCCACTTT
CDR3 protein: CASSGTGFNSPLHF

D gene: TRBD1
clone size: -
V gene: TRBV7-2
J gene: TRBJ2-7
CDR3 DNA: TGTGCCAGCAGCCGCGCCGGGACAGGGGGCTACGAGCAGTACTTC
CDR3 protein: CASSRAGTGGYEQYF

D gene: -
clone size: few
V gene: TRBV10-3
J gene: TRBJ1-3
CDR3 DNA: TGTGCCACATATAGTGGTTCCGGAAACACCATATATTTT
CDR3 protein: CATYSGSGNTIYF

D gene: -
clone size: -
V gene: TRBV9
J gene: TRBJ1-3
CDR3 DNA: TGTGCCAGCAGCGTTGATCAGGGGCGCGGAAACACCATATATTTT
CDR3 protein: CASSVDQGRGNTIYF

D gene: -
clone size: -
V gene: TRBV10-3
J gene: TRBJ2-3
CDR3 DNA: TGTGCCATCAGTGAGGGGACATACCTTAGCACAGATACGCAGTATTTT
CDR3 protein: CAISEGTYLSTDTQYF

D gene: TRBD2
clone size: -
V gene: TRBV7-6
J gene: TRBJ2-1
CDR3 DNA: TGTGCCAGCAGCTTAGTCTGGGCTGGCGGGAGGCACTACAATGAGCAGTTCTTC
CDR3 protein: CASSLVWAGGRHYNEQFF

D gene: TRBD2
clone size: -
V gene: TRBV11-2
J gene: TRBJ2-7
CDR3 DNA: TGTGCCAGCAGCTTAGATTCTGGACTAGCGGGAGTTGGCGAGCAGTACTTC
CDR3 protein: CASSLDSGLAGVGEQYF

D gene: -
clone size: -
V gene: TRBV27
J gene: TRBJ1-2
CDR3 DNA: TGTGCCAGCAGTGGCAGCAGGGCGCTTAACTATGGCTACACCTTC
CDR3 protein: CASSGSRALNYGYTF

D gene: -
clone size: once
V gene: TRBV19
J gene: TRBJ1-2
CDR3 DNA: TGTGCCAGTAGTATGGAATACGGGGGGCGCCGGTTTATCTTC
CDR3 protein: CASSMEYGGRRFIF

D gene: -
clone size: -
V gene: TRBV10-3
J gene: TRBJ2-5
CDR3 DNA: TGTGCCATCAGTGAGCCGGGTGAGACCCAGTACTTC
CDR3 protein: CAISEPGETQYF

D gene: -
clone size: -
V gene: TRBV1
J gene: TRBJ2-1
CDR3 DNA: TGCACCAGCAGCCAAGATCGGGACAGTGAGCAGTTCTTC
CDR3 protein: CTSSQDRDSEQFF

D gene: TRBD1
clone size: -
V gene: TRBV27
J gene: TRBJ2-7
CDR3 DNA: TGTGCCAGCCAAACAGGGGGCGAGCAGTACTTC
CDR3 protein: CASQTGGEQYF

D gene: TRBD2
clone size: -
V gene: TRBV27
J gene: TRBJ2-5
CDR3 DNA: TGTGCCAGCAGACCATCTAGCGGGAGAGAGACCCAGTACTTC
CDR3 protein: CASRPSSGRETQYF

D gene: -
clone size: -
V gene: TRBV19
J gene: TRBJ2-7
CDR3 DNA: TGTGCCAGTAGTGCCCTATACGAGCAGTACTTC
CDR3 protein: CASSALYEQYF

D gene: TRBD2
clone size: -
V gene: TRBV7-9
J gene: TRBJ2-1
CDR3 DNA: TGTGCCAGCAGCCCGGGGATAGCGGGATACAATGAGCAGTTCTTC
CDR3 protein: CASSPGIAGYNEQFF

D gene: TRBD1
clone size: -
V gene: TRBV28
J gene: TRBJ1-4
CDR3 DNA: TGTGCCAGCAGCCGCCTACAGGGGGCTTATGAAAAACTGTTTTTT
CDR3 protein: CASSRLQGAYEKLFF

D gene: TRBD1
clone size: -
V gene: TRBV2
J gene: TRBJ2-2
CDR3 DNA: TGTGCCACCAGGGGGACAGCTCCTACCGGGGAGCTGTTTTTT
CDR3 protein: CATRGTAPTGELFF

D gene: TRBD2
clone size: -
V gene: TRBV20-1
J gene: TRBJ2-1
CDR3 DNA: TGCAGTGCTAGTATCCGCCGTCGAGCGGGAGAGCCCTACAATGAGCAGTTCTTC
CDR3 protein: CSASIRRRAGEPYNEQFF

D gene: TRBD2
clone size: -
V gene: TRBV5-1
J gene: TRBJ2-1
CDR3 DNA: TGCGCCAGCAGCCTCCAAAGCGGGAGTAGTACGTTCTTC
CDR3 protein: CASSLQSGSSTFF

D gene: TRBD2
clone size: -
V gene: TRBV19
J gene: TRBJ2-5
CDR3 DNA: TGTGCCAGTAGTAAGCGACTAGCGGGAGATGGAGAGACCCAGTACTTC
CDR3 protein: CASSKRLAGDGETQYF

D gene: TRBD2
clone size: once
V gene: TRBV29-1
J gene: TRBJ2-7
CDR3 DNA: TGCAGCGTTGAAGAACTAGCGGGAGGGACCTACGAGCAGTACTTC
CDR3 protein: CSVEELAGGTYEQYF

D gene: -
clone size: -
V gene: TRBV3-1/TRBV3-2
J gene: TRBJ1-5
CDR3 DNA: TGTGCCAGCAGCCCAACCCGGGTTCAGCCCCAGCATTTT
CDR3 protein: CASSPTRVQPQHF

D gene: TRBD1
clone size: once
V gene: TRBV6-1
J gene: TRBJ2-3
CDR3 DNA: TGTGCCAGCGCCAAGGCCGGGACAGGGTTAGATACGCAGTATTTT
CDR3 protein: CASAKAGTGLDTQYF

D gene: TRBD2
clone size: -
V gene: TRBV7-3
J gene: TRBJ2-1
CDR3 DNA: TGTGCCAGCAGCTTAGGGACTAGCGGGGGCCGGATGTACAATGAGCAGTTCTTC
CDR3 protein: CASSLGTSGGRMYNEQFF

D gene: -
clone size: -
V gene: TRBV19
J gene: TRBJ1-4
CDR3 DNA: TGTGCCAGTAGTCCCAGGCTTAATGAAAAACTGTTTTTT
CDR3 protein: CASSPRLNEKLFF

D gene: -
clone size: -
V gene: TRBV18
J gene: TRBJ2-3
CDR3 DNA: TGTGCCAGCTCACCCCCGGACTCCCCAGATACGCAGTATTTT
CDR3 protein: CASSPPDSPDTQYF

D gene: -
clone size: -
V gene: TRBV20-1
J gene: TRBJ1-5
CDR3 DNA: TGCAGTGCTAGTGAGGGGCGCGTGGGTCAGCCCCAGCATTTT
CDR3 protein: CSASEGRVGQPQHF

D gene: TRBD2
clone size: -
V gene: TRBV5-4
J gene: TRBJ2-1
CDR3 DNA: TGTGCCAGCAGCTTGGCCCCGGGACTAACTGGGTCCTACAATGAGCAGTTCTTC
CDR3 protein: CASSLAPGLTGSYNEQFF

D gene: -
clone size: -
V gene: TRBV21-1
J gene: TRBJ2-1
CDR3 DNA: TGTGCCAGCAGCCGGCACGTGCGGGAGGGTACCAATGAGCAGTTCTTC
CDR3 protein: CASSRHVREGTNEQFF

D gene: -
clone size: -
V gene: TRBV6-4
J gene: TRBJ1-4
CDR3 DNA: TGTGCCAGCAGTGACTCTCACAGGGAAGGCGAAAAACTGTTTTTT
CDR3 protein: CASSDSHREGEKLFF

D gene: -
clone size: -
V gene: TRBV11-2
J gene: TRBJ1-2
CDR3 DNA: TGTGCCAGCAGCCAAATGGGGGCTCGGGGCTACACCTTC
CDR3 protein: CASSQMGARGYTF